A single sample gave rise to the 5 T cell receptor beta chains below, sequenced in a study of response to subunit inactivated influenza vaccine. One entry per CDR3 protein, called by TCRdb with MiXCR from the RT-PCR reads. The sample holds about 830,000 distinct CDR3 sequences, about a fifth seen once. The source material was PBMCs from blood, sampled more than 4 days after vaccination. These TCRs come from a man aged 45-60 years who received an inactivated influenza vaccine.

This clonotype was detected a few times. This chain links TRBV3-1 with TRBJ1-2, with 7 bases lining up with TRBD1. The CDR3 runs 16 residues. Germline assignment: CDR1 LGHDT and CDR2 YNNKEL (reference sequence). V lost 3 bases and J lost 0; bases outside the gene matches: 7. CDR3 amino acids: CASSHGTVLANYGYTF. The CDR3, as DNA: TGTGCCAGCAGCCATGGGACAGTACTAGCTAACTATGGCTACACCTTC.

This chain uses TRBV20-1 with TRBJ1-5, with D maybe TRBD1 (5 bases). Germline loops: CDR1 DFQATT, CDR2 SNEGSKA (reference sequence). CDR3 length: 13 amino acids. V dropped 5 bases and J dropped 3 bases, with 11 bases sitting between them. The CDR3 sequence: CSALQGDNQPQHF. In DNA form, the CDR3 reads TGCAGTGCTCTCCAGGGTGACAATCAGCCCCAGCATTTT.

The chain couples TRBV20-1 to TRBJ2-5; D may be TRBD1 or TRBD2 (7 bases each). CDR1 DFQATT and CDR2 SNEGSKA come from the germline V gene (reference sequence). Trimming shortened V by 0 bases and J by 5 bases, and 16 bases separated the two germline ends. CDR3 length: 15 amino acids. The CDR3 DNA reads as TGCAGTGCTAGAGATATTCAGGGGGGGTTGGAGACCCAGTACTTC. Its translation: CSARDIQGGLETQYF.

This clonotype was counted between two and nine times. The CDR3 DNA reads TGTGCCAGCAGCCAGGGACACTATGCGAACACCGGGGAGCTGTTTTTT. Translated: CASSQGHYANTGELFF. The V and J genes are TRBV6-1 and TRBJ2-2; tentatively, D is TRBD1 (6 bases). Germline V gene data show CDR1 as MNHNS and CDR2 as SASEGT. V gave up 6 bases and J gave up 0 bases, with 14 bases separating them. This CDR3 contains 16 residues.

The chain employs TRBV20-1 and TRBJ1-2; TRBD1 aligns across 11 bases. This CDR3 is 15 amino acids long. Germline values: CDR1 DFQATT, CDR2 SNEGSKA (reference sequence). The CDR3 region has the DNA TGCATCGCCGGGACAGGGGGACTTATAGGCTATGGCTACACCTTC. Translated, it gives CIAGTGGLIGYGYTF.